There are many counts of the clone carrying this T cell receptor (beta chain). This entry comes from a study of T cells in Graves' hyperthyroidism and ophthalmopathy. The investigators amplified TCR beta CDR3 regions from RNA transcripts. The TCR CDR3 first-round RT-PCR relied on the HTBI primer set. TCRdb itself ran the multiplex PCR reads through MiXCR, one entry per CDR3 protein. The repertoire holds a few hundred thousand distinct CDR3 sequences, with about 14% as singletons. This clonotype was obtained from a woman aged 40 to 49 with Graves' hyperthyroidism. Sequencing input: blood.

The CDR3 is CSATRTWDTEAFF. CDR3 DNA sequence: TGCAGTGCCACCAGGACGTGGGACACTGAAGCTTTCTTT. J is TRBJ1-1 and V is TRBV20-1; no firm D call. This CDR3 has 13 amino acids. Germline-derived CDR1 and CDR2 are DFQATT and SNEGSKA (reference sequence). Trimming left V 6 bases short and J 3 bases short, with 14 bases between.